This record covers a single T cell receptor beta chain. Its antigen remains unidentified. Trimming removed 3 bases from V and 6 bases from J, with 7 bases in between. The CDR3 sequence is 12 residues long. TCRdb itself ran the 5' RACE reads through MiXCR, one entry per CDR3 protein. This table has 92,000 or so distinct CDR3 sequences, over 12% appearing once. This record belongs to a study of T-cell memory formation after mild COVID-19. On the study more broadly: Among the donors, TCR clusters were largely specific to each donor.

Study-level findings and limits: Among contracting clones, CD4+ were mainly CM/EM and CD8+ enriched in EMRA.

The rearrangement joins TRBV12-3 or TRBV12-4 to TRBJ2-3; no definite D call. The clonotype originates from a man younger than 30 who had mild COVID-19 (a few samples of this study predate the infection). Cell type and time point are not known. Input material: PBMCs or a T cell subset sorted from them (not recorded which). The CDR3: CASSFLYDTQYF. The CDR3 nucleotides are TGTGCCAGCAGTTTTCTTTATGATACGCAGTATTTT.